Described below is a single T cell receptor beta chain sequence and its context. The data stem from a study of CD8 T cells in Susac syndrome. Sequencing targeted TCR beta in blood CD8+ and CD4+ T cells. The trim removed 3 bases at V and 6 bases at J, leaving 8 bases unmatched. This CDR3 is 14 amino acids long. Germline CDR1 MGHDK, CDR2 SYGVNS. An input of roughly 0.45 to 1 ug of RNA was subjected to reverse transcription using random hexamers. TCRdb re-called the immunoSEQ multiplex PCR reads with MiXCR, one entry per CDR3 protein. The sample lists under 150,000 distinct CDR3 sequences, 94% occurring once.

Specimen: CD8+ T cells from PBMCs. This receptor was identified in a human donor in good health. The V call is TRBV25-1, the J call TRBJ2-7, with 7 bases aligning to TRBD1. The DNA of the CDR3 is TGTGCCAGCAGTGAGTGGCAGGGGGTGAGCGAGCAGTACTTC. It codes for CASSEWQGVSEQYF.